This T cell receptor (beta chain) was sequenced in a study of cytomegalovirus exposure and HLA in healthy donors. Whole-study findings and limits: Per a later analysis, HLA-associated TCR beta chains showed more clonal expansion than other, equally common TCR beta chains. The productive fraction for most TCR beta V segments was about 87% or about 30% in an earlier analysis. Overall, approximately 150 TCR beta chains were annotated as cytomegalovirus-associated. Later work associated fewer than 20,000 TCR beta sequences with HLA alleles at 0.05 false discovery rate.

On this clone: Its target is not known.

Amplification used 60 Vbeta primers and 13 Jbeta primers. Only in-frame clones appear in the TCRdb table, and some are missing; sequencing was by immunoSEQ multiplex PCR. Here the sample spans about 140,000 clones, about four fifths being singletons. Per germline, CDR1 LGHNT and CDR2 FRNRAP. V was clipped by 8 bases and J by 4 bases, with 15 bases between them. The CDR3 runs 14 residues. The gene calls are TRBV12-5 and TRBJ2-1; D might be TRBD2 (5 bases). Sequencing used PBMCs. The receptor comes from a middle-aged man in good health and CMV-seropositive. The CDR3 spells CASFPGSGYNEQFF. The CDR3 bases are TGTGCTAGTTTTCCAGGCAGCGGATACAATGAGCAGTTCTTC. The full variable domain, with the rest looked up from reference TRBV12-5 and TRBJ2-1, is DARVTQTPRHKVTEMGQEVTMRCQPILGHNTVFWYRQTMMQGLELLAYFRNRAPLDDSGMPKDRFSAEMPDATLATLKIQPSEPRDSAVYFCASFPGSGYNEQFFGPGTRLTVL.